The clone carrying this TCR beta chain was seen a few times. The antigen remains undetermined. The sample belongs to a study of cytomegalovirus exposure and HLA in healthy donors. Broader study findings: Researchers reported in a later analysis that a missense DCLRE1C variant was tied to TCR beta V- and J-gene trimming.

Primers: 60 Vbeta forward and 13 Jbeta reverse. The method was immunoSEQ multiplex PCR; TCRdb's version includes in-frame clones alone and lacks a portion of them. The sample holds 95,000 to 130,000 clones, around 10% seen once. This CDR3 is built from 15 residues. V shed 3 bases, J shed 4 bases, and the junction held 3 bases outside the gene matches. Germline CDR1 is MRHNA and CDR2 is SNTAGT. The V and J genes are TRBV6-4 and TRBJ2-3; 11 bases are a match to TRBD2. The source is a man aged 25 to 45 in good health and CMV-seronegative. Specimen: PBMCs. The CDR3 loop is CASSETSGGSDTQYF. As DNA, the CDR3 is TGTGCCAGCAGTGAAACTAGCGGGGGATCAGATACGCAGTATTTT.